Listed below are T cell receptor beta chains from one sample, sequenced in a study of OX40 agonist ivuxolimab in advanced cancers. Assay: immunoSEQ multiplex PCR; the TCRdb copy retains only in-frame clones and omits some. This sample has some 14,000 clones, with 84% found just once. The sample in question was CD4+ or CD8+ T cells sorted from blood, obtained in a trial of the OX40 agonist ivuxolimab. The receptors here all came from an adult with an advanced solid tumor such as melanoma, head and neck, liver or kidney cancer. The CDR3 runs from the conserved cysteine through the conserved F or W. D genes are given only for firm matches. Clone sizes are given selectively: once, few, many, or a class where the clone is expanded.

v_gene,j_gene,abundance,d_gene,CDR3aa,CDR3nt
TRBV28,TRBJ2-1,.,.,CASSPMPPSSYNEQFF,TGTGCCAGCAGTCCCATGCCACCCAGCTCCTACAATGAGCAGTTCTTC
TRBV29-1,TRBJ2-3,.,TRBD2,CSVERGGLGLAEEHYYTDTQYF,TGCAGCGTTGAAAGGGGTGGGTTGGGACTAGCGGAAGAACACTACTACACAGATACGCAGTATTTT
TRBV6-5,TRBJ2-7,.,.,CASSLHDYYEQYF,TGTGCCAGCAGCCTCCACGACTACTACGAGCAGTACTTC
TRBV28,TRBJ2-5,.,TRBD1,CASSSLRDSAQETQYF,TGTGCCAGCAGTTCCCTCCGGGACAGTGCCCAAGAGACCCAGTACTTC
TRBV19,TRBJ2-3,.,.,CASSIEDSFYTDTQYF,TGTGCCAGTAGTATTGAGGACAGTTTTTACACAGATACGCAGTATTTT
TRBV21-1,TRBJ2-4,.,.,CASSKVRPRQARKNIQYF,TGTGCCAGCAGCAAAGTACGCCCCCGCCAGGCACGCAAAAACATTCAGTACTTC
TRBV19,TRBJ2-1,.,TRBD1,CASSIPLGQGIDEQFF,TGTGCCAGTAGTATTCCACTGGGACAGGGGATCGATGAGCAGTTCTTC
TRBV21-1,TRBJ2-1,few,.,CASSKGAGGRNEQFF,TGTGCCAGCAGCAAAGGCGCGGGAGGGCGGAATGAGCAGTTCTTC
TRBV28,TRBJ2-7,.,.,CASSLQIPSSPGYEQYF,TGTGCCAGCAGTTTACAGATCCCCAGCTCACCAGGATACGAGCAGTACTTC
TRBV7-9,TRBJ1-1,.,.,CASRMVLNTEAFF,TGTGCCAGCAGAATGGTATTGAACACTGAAGCTTTCTTT
TRBV5-4,TRBJ2-7,.,TRBD2,CASSLGDLAGGAYEQYF,TGTGCCAGCAGCTTGGGGGATCTAGCGGGAGGGGCCTACGAGCAGTACTTC
TRBV6-1,TRBJ2-2,few,.,CASTSSLTGELFF,TGTGCCTCGACGTCCAGTCTAACCGGGGAGCTGTTTTTT
TRBV27,TRBJ2-7,.,TRBD2,CASKPQLAGGHYEQYF,TGTGCCAGCAAACCCCAACTAGCGGGAGGACACTACGAGCAGTACTTC
TRBV7-6,TRBJ2-7,.,TRBD1,CASSGDSYYEQYF,TGTGCCAGCAGCGGGGACAGTTACTACGAGCAGTACTTC
TRBV7-9,TRBJ2-7,.,TRBD1,CASSPSTGSSYEQYF,TGTGCCAGCAGCCCTTCGACAGGGTCCTCCTACGAGCAGTACTTC
TRBV10-3,TRBJ1-1,.,TRBD1,CAIRDTGESTEAFF,TGTGCCATCAGAGATACAGGGGAAAGCACTGAAGCTTTCTTT
TRBV13,TRBJ1-3,large,.,CASSSRLSGNTIYF,TGTGCCAGCAGCTCCCGCCTCTCAGGAAACACCATATATTTT
TRBV28,TRBJ1-2,.,TRBD1,CAIRTGGDYTF,TGTGCCATTAGGACAGGGGGGGACTACACCTTC
TRBV6-6,TRBJ2-3,.,.,CAARSSTDTQYF,TGTGCCGCTCGATCAAGCACAGATACGCAGTATTTT
TRBV7-6,TRBJ1-1,.,.,CASSFPGESMNTEAFF,TGTGCCAGCAGCTTCCCCGGCGAGAGCATGAACACTGAAGCTTTCTTT
TRBV19,TRBJ1-1,.,.,CASSIDPLQGRAFF,TGTGCCAGTAGTATAGATCCGCTACAGGGAAGAGCTTTCTTT
TRBV7-3,TRBJ2-1,.,.,CASSLAVVQGYSYNEQFF,TGTGCCAGCAGCTTAGCTGTGGTGCAGGGGTACTCCTACAATGAGCAGTTCTTC
TRBV28,TRBJ1-2,.,.,CASSLSRGSYGYTF,TGTGCCAGCAGTTTGTCGAGGGGCTCCTATGGCTACACCTTC
TRBV27,TRBJ1-1,.,TRBD1,CASGDRANTEAFF,TGTGCCAGCGGGGACAGGGCGAACACTGAAGCTTTCTTT
TRBV6-5,TRBJ2-7,few,.,CASSYSGGSYEQYF,TGTGCCAGCAGTTACTCGGGGGGATCCTACGAGCAGTACTTC
TRBV29-1,TRBJ2-7,.,.,CSVEQDSYEQYF,TGCAGCGTTGAACAGGACTCCTACGAGCAGTACTTC
TRBV2,TRBJ2-7,.,TRBD1,CASRAGTAPTYEQYF,TGTGCCAGCAGGGCCGGGACAGCCCCCACCTACGAGCAGTACTTC
TRBV6-1,TRBJ1-5,.,.,CASRGGSNQPQHF,TGTGCCAGCAGGGGGGGAAGCAATCAGCCCCAGCATTTT
TRBV7-2,TRBJ2-3,few,TRBD2,CASSIGLESTDTQYF,TGTGCCAGCAGCATTGGACTAGAGTCCACAGATACGCAGTATTTT
TRBV4-2,TRBJ1-3,medium-sized,TRBD1,CASSQGGTGDNTIYF,TGTGCCAGCAGCCAAGGCGGGACAGGGGACAACACCATATATTTT
TRBV2,TRBJ1-4,.,.,CASCLRHVELFF,TGTGCCAGCTGTCTTAGACACGTCGAACTGTTTTTT
TRBV10-3,TRBJ1-1,.,.,CAISERGIGNTEAFF,TGTGCCATCAGTGAGCGAGGTATAGGAAACACTGAAGCTTTCTTT
TRBV9,TRBJ2-7,.,.,CASSLNRDTYSYEQYF,TGTGCCAGCAGCCTGAACCGGGACACCTATTCCTACGAGCAGTACTTC
TRBV14,TRBJ2-7,.,.,CASSQRNSGQGTYEQYF,TGTGCCAGCAGCCAAAGAAACTCTGGGCAGGGGACCTACGAGCAGTACTTC
TRBV25-1,TRBJ2-7,.,TRBD2,CASSELLAGGEQYF,TGTGCCAGCAGTGAACTACTAGCGGGTGGGGAGCAGTACTTC
TRBV13,TRBJ1-2,.,.,CASSLGDTQEDGYTF,TGTGCCAGCAGCTTGGGGGACACCCAGGAAGATGGCTACACCTTC
TRBV7-9,TRBJ1-1,.,.,CASSLPYSGYTEAFF,TGTGCCAGCAGCTTACCGTACAGCGGGTACACTGAAGCTTTCTTT
TRBV4-2,TRBJ2-3,.,.,CASSQDPPKDLYTDTQYF,TGTGCCAGCAGCCAAGATCCACCGAAGGACCTCTACACAGATACGCAGTATTTT
TRBV19,TRBJ2-5,.,TRBD1,CATRQGAFPETQYF,TGTGCCACAAGACAGGGGGCATTCCCGGAGACCCAGTACTTC
TRBV19,TRBJ2-7,.,.,CASSGIVTGSYEQYF,TGTGCCAGTAGTGGAATAGTGACAGGCTCCTACGAGCAGTACTTC